A single sample gave rise to the 6 T cell receptor beta chains below, sequenced in a study of CD8+ T cells in alopecia areata. RNA, once extracted, was reverse transcribed into cDNA for use as the sequencing template. Data came from immunoSEQ multiplex PCR; TCRdb stores just in-frame clones and leaves some out. The sample has approximately 210,000 clones, 64% seen once. The treatment is: oral pan-JAK inhibitor, 5-10 mg twice daily. The sequences come from CD4+ T cells sorted from blood, collected at week 4, from a patient treated with tofacitinib. The receptors stem from a human donor with alopecia areata.

The V call is TRBV7-2, the J call TRBJ1-1; TRBD1 matches at 7 bases. The CDR3 consists of 15 residues. V shed 5 bases, J shed 3 bases, and the junction held 9 bases outside the gene matches. CDR1 and CDR2 (germline): SGHTA, FQGNSA. CDR3: CASSLSPGGDTEAFF. The CDR3 DNA sequence: TGTGCCAGCAGCCTGAGTCCAGGGGGGGACACTGAAGCTTTCTTT.

The chain recombines TRBV23-1 with TRBJ2-7; 13 bases are shared with TRBD2. TRBV23-1 has ORF status, its function being uncertain. This CDR3 has 21 residues. V dropped 2 bases and J dropped 5; count of bases not matched to a gene: 21. The CDR3 DNA reads as TGCGCCAGCAGTCAAGAACTGGGGGGAACCCCCGGGACTAGCGGGAAGAACGAGCAGTACTTC. This sequence encodes CASSQELGGTPGTSGKNEQYF.

The chain links TRBV7-9 to TRBJ1-2; D is perhaps TRBD1 (6 bases). The germline V gene encodes CDR1 SEHNR and CDR2 FQNEAQ (reference sequence). Deletions cut 1 base from V and 6 bases from J, with 12 bases between. The CDR3 sequence is 14 residues long. For the CDR3, the DNA is TGTGCCAGCAGCTTAGGAGGGGGAGGTCATGGCTACACCTTC. It specifies CASSLGGGGHGYTF.

The gene calls are TRBV30 and TRBJ2-3; 8 bases are shared with TRBD1. The junction had 8 bases not matched to a gene; V was cut back by 8 bases and J by 4 bases. CDR3 size: 13 residues. The germline V gene encodes CDR1 GTSNPN and CDR2 SVGIG (reference sequence). Here the CDR3 DNA reads TGTGCCCTCAGAAAGACAGGGGCAGATACGCAGTATTTT. Encoded protein: CALRKTGADTQYF.

This clone has just a few counts. The CDR3 protein is CASSQEVGATQYF. In nucleotides, the CDR3 is TGCGCCAGCAGCCAAGAAGTAGGGGCAACCCAGTACTTC. The genes are TRBV4-3 and TRBJ2-5; possible D gene TRBD1, 5 bases. The V gene lost 0 bases and the J gene lost 8 bases, with 10 bases spanning the gap. Germline lookup yields CDR1 LGHNA and CDR2 YSLEER. The CDR3 length is 13 residues.

The chain links TRBV27 to TRBJ1-5, with D tentatively TRBD1 (6 bases). CDR1 and CDR2 from the germline V gene are MNHEY and SMNVEV (reference sequence). V was cut by 3 bases and J by 6 bases, with 12 bases left in between. The CDR3 runs 14 residues. CDR3: CASSFTGYGQPQHF. The CDR3 DNA follows: TGTGCCAGCAGTTTTACAGGGTACGGTCAGCCCCAGCATTTT.